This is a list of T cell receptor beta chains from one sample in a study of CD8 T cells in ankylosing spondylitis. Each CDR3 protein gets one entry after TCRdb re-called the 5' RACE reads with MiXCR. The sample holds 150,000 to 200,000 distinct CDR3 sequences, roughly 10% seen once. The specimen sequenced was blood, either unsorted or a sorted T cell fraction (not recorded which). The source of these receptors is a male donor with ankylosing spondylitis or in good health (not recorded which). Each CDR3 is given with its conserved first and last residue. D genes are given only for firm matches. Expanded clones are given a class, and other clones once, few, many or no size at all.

CDR3 DNA: TGTGCCAGCAGCCAGGACAGGCGCGGAAACACCATATATTTT; CDR3 protein: CASSQDRRGNTIYF; clone size: few; V gene: TRBV7-8; D gene: TRBD1; J gene: TRBJ1-3
CDR3 DNA: TGTGCCAGCAGTTTAGGGCAGTATACTGAAGCTTTCTTT; CDR3 protein: CASSLGQYTEAFF; clone size: many; V gene: TRBV28; D gene: -; J gene: TRBJ1-1
CDR3 DNA: TGCGCCAGCAGCGCCGGTGACAGGGGGAACACTGAAGCTTTCTTT; CDR3 protein: CASSAGDRGNTEAFF; clone size: few; V gene: TRBV5-1; D gene: TRBD1; J gene: TRBJ1-1
CDR3 DNA: TGCGCCAGCAGCCAAGATACAGGCGGGACGTTCGCGAACACCGGGGAGCTGTTTTTT; CDR3 protein: CASSQDTGGTFANTGELFF; clone size: many; V gene: TRBV4-1; D gene: -; J gene: TRBJ2-2
CDR3 DNA: TGCAGTGCTAGAGCTGCTTTAGCGGCCCTCTACAATGAGCAGTTCTTC; CDR3 protein: CSARAALAALYNEQFF; clone size: many; V gene: TRBV20-1; D gene: -; J gene: TRBJ2-1
CDR3 DNA: TGCAGTGCTGCCCTGGGGGGTCTTGCGTTTGGGGAGACCCAGTACTTC; CDR3 protein: CSAALGGLAFGETQYF; clone size: few; V gene: TRBV20-1; D gene: -; J gene: TRBJ2-5
CDR3 DNA: TGCGCCAGCAGCCTGCGGGGGGGCTCCTACAATGAGCAGTTCTTC; CDR3 protein: CASSLRGGSYNEQFF; clone size: many; V gene: TRBV4-3; D gene: TRBD2; J gene: TRBJ2-1
CDR3 DNA: TGTGCCAGCAGGCGCTCTAGCGGGCTGAACACCGGGGAGCTGTTTTTT; CDR3 protein: CASRRSSGLNTGELFF; clone size: few; V gene: TRBV6-2/TRBV6-3; D gene: TRBD2; J gene: TRBJ2-2
CDR3 DNA: TGTGCCATCAGTGAGTTGCCTAGAAAGGAGACCCAGTACTTC; CDR3 protein: CAISELPRKETQYF; clone size: many; V gene: TRBV10-3; D gene: -; J gene: TRBJ2-5
CDR3 DNA: TGTGCCAGCAGCCCCCCCGGGACAGGGGATGAGCAGTTCTTC; CDR3 protein: CASSPPGTGDEQFF; clone size: few; V gene: TRBV3-1; D gene: TRBD1; J gene: TRBJ2-1
CDR3 DNA: TGTGCCAGCAGTGCCGGCGGGGGGGCCGTCAATGAGCAGTTCTTC; CDR3 protein: CASSAGGGAVNEQFF; clone size: many; V gene: TRBV6-1; D gene: TRBD2; J gene: TRBJ2-1
CDR3 DNA: TGTGCCAGCAGCTTCTTTAGCGGGAGGCTCTCCTACGAGCAGTACTTC; CDR3 protein: CASSFFSGRLSYEQYF; clone size: -; V gene: TRBV5-5; D gene: TRBD2; J gene: TRBJ2-7
CDR3 DNA: TGTGCCAGCAGTCCTAGCGGTATAGGAAATGAGCAGTTCTTC; CDR3 protein: CASSPSGIGNEQFF; clone size: -; V gene: TRBV25-1; D gene: TRBD2; J gene: TRBJ2-1
CDR3 DNA: TGTGCCAGCAGTTTTTCCAGCGCGGGGGGTCAGCCCCAGCATTTT; CDR3 protein: CASSFSSAGGQPQHF; clone size: many; V gene: TRBV27; D gene: -; J gene: TRBJ1-5